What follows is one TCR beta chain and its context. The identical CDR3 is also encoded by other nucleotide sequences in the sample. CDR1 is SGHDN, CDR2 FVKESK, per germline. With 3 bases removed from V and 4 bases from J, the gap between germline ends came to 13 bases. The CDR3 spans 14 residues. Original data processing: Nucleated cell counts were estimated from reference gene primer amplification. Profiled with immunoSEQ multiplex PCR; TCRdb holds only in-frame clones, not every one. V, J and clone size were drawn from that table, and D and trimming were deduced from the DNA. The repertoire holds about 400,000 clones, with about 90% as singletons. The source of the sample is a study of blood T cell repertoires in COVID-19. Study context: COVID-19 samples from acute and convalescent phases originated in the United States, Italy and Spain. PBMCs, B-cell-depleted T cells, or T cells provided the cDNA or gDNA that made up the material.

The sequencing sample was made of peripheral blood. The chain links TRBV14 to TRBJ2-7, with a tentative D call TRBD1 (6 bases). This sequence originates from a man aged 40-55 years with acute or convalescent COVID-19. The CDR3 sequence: CASSHTPGTYEQYF. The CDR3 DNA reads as TGTGCCAGCAGCCATACACCCGGGACATACGAGCAGTACTTC.